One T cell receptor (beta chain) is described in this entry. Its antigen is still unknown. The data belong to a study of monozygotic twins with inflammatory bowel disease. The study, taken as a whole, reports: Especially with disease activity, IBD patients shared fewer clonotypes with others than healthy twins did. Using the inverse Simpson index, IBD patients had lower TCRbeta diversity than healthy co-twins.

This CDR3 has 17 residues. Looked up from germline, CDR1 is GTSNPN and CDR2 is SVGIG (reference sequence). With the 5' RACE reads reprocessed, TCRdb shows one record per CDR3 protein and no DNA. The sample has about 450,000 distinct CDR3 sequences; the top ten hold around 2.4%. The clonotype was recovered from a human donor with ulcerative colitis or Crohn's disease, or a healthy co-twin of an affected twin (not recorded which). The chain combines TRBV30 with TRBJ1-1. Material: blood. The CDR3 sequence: CAWSAPPSVVLDAEAFF.